The present entry profiles one TCR beta chain with its context. This entry belongs to a study of blood T cell repertoires in COVID-19. Method: immunoSEQ multiplex PCR; TCRdb's copy keeps in-frame clones and lacks some. The sample has 150,000 to 200,000 clones, roughly 84% seen once. Trimming cost V 1 base and J 3 bases, with 10 bases left between them. The CDR3 sequence is 14 residues long. In germline, CDR1 is SGHNT, CDR2 YYREEE (reference sequence). The chain carries TRBV5-4 and TRBJ1-2; D is uncertain. The source material was peripheral blood. The TCR originated in a human donor with acute or convalescent COVID-19. The donor label of this sample is uncertain. The CDR3 is CASSLSPRDYGYTF. For the CDR3, the DNA is TGTGCCAGCAGCTTGAGCCCTCGGGACTATGGCTACACCTTC.